This T cell receptor beta chain was identified in a study of beta chain features in type 1 diabetes (dated by TCRdb to 2017 to 2018). Turning to the overall study: Mean age, gender distribution, total cell number and subset yield did not differ between patients and healthy donors. Regulatory and stem cell-like memory subsets were obtained from only 8 patients and about 8 healthy donors, while naive and central memory subsets were obtained from all 30 or so donors. A total of approximately 100 million sorted cells were examined across all samples, and the number of cells per subset was strongly correlated with RNA yield. In the study, TCRB repertoires of sorted circulating CD4+ T cell subsets from recently diagnosed type 1 diabetes patients were compared with those of matched healthy donors. Broader findings and caveats from the paper: Because cDNA was sequenced instead of genomic DNA, activated cells with high expression could be over-represented, although the groups did not differ in activation or CD3 levels. Type 1 diabetes patients showed a moderate but significant shortening of TCRB CDR3 length in all four CD4+ subsets. Only small numbers of individuals were included in the HLA sub-analyses, which left unresolved whether HLA type had any influence on TCRB rearrangement. Patients with type 1 diabetes made fewer insertions and deleted more nucleotides at VDJ recombination sites, implying thymic rearrangement abnormalities. Shorter templates might have been favored by PCR, but patient and control samples were amplified and corrected together, so both groups would have been affected equally by any skew. Naive, central memory and regulatory TCRB repertoires appeared more similar among patients than among healthy donors.

Points on this clone: What antigen it recognizes has not been identified. Nothing much larger sits one base from this clone, and base qualities are not available.

The High Capacity cDNA Reverse Transcription Kit was used to reverse transcribe all of the isolated RNA, meaning that expressed TCRB transcripts were what got sequenced. Deep immunoSEQ sequencing was applied to naive, central memory and regulatory T cell samples, giving an average of about 3.6 million total reads per sample. After sorted cells were lysed in RLT buffer, RNA was extracted with DNase-treated RNeasy Micro or Mini kits, with the choice depending on cell number. Each cell subset was processed separately to prevent cross-contamination, with patient and healthy donor samples processed together. Using the immunoSEQ multiplex PCR, TCRB sequences were amplified from cDNA into 87-bp fragments spanning the CDR3 region. Sequencing of the amplicons was done on the Illumina HiSeq platform. Per the original workflow: PCR bias was corrected computationally using synthetic template baselines, and reads within Hamming distance 2 were collapsed, with unmergeable singletons discarded. Reads were aligned against IMGT so that V, D and J genes, CDR3 length and insertions or deletions at six rearrangement sites could be assigned. Within each subset, clonotype counts were normalized to sorted cell number, and only after that were true diversity and Gini coefficients computed with the tcR R package. The overlap coefficient, calculated on TCRB nucleotide sequences, was used to measure repertoire sharing. TCRdb carries this immuneACCESS record with in-frame sequences only. Its versions omit some clonotypes, under half of them owing to an unresolved V gene in the studies checked, with the rest unexplained. D and trimming were read from the DNA, whereas the V and J calls and clone size are those reported in that table. In all, the sample holds some 350,000 clones, and about 10% of those were seen once. The ten largest clones add up to approximately 0.55% of the sample.

A single peripheral blood draw of about 120 mL on average was collected from each donor into heparinised tubes. A BD FACSAria II and a panel including CD45RO, CCR7, CD25, CD127, CD95 and CD27 were used to sort naive, central memory, regulatory and stem cell-like memory CD4+ T cells. All sorted populations exceeded 98% purity. PBMCs were separated immediately by Lymphoprep density gradient centrifugation and were stained directly, without being cultured. To minimize batch effects, samples were stained and sorted in pairs, one healthy donor with one patient per experiment. The CDR3 numbers 12 residues from cysteine through phenylalanine. Only the CDR3 part of the read is kept: 36 bases, read in frame from the first base. The germline V gene supplies CDR1 MNHNS and CDR2 SASEGT. Deletion took 6 bases off V and 4 bases off J, with a span of 9 bases between the germline ends.

The source material was central memory CD4+ T cells from blood. The sequence derives from a young man with type 1 diabetes. Recombination connected TRBV6-1 to TRBJ1-1; the D gene is not confidently resolved. The CDR3 amino acid sequence is: CASSERGTEAFF. Read as DNA, the sequence is TGTGCCAGCAGCGAACGGGGCACTGAAGCTTTCTTT.